Listed below are T cell receptor beta chains from one sample, sequenced in a study of T-cell memory formation after mild COVID-19. TCRdb redid the calling of the 5' RACE reads with MiXCR, one entry per CDR3 protein. The sample yields under 700,000 distinct CDR3 sequences, over 20% seen once. The sample taken for sequencing was PBMCs or a T cell subset sorted from them (not recorded which). All receptors come from an adult woman who had mild COVID-19 (a few samples of this study predate the infection). Cell type and time point are not known. Each CDR3 is given with its conserved first and last residue. Each record gives: clone size, D gene, J gene, V gene, CDR3 protein, CDR3 DNA. The D gene is left open where the match is weak. For some rows the clone size is stated as once, few or many, or as a class when expanded; others skip it.

size: NA; D: NA; J: TRBJ1-1; V: TRBV12-3/TRBV12-4; CDR3: CASGGYRGTNWNTEAFF; DNA: TGTGCCAGCGGTGGGTATAGGGGGACCAATTGGAACACTGAAGCTTTCTTT
size: few; D: NA; J: TRBJ1-1; V: TRBV7-9; CDR3: CAGRKNTEAFF; DNA: TGTGCCGGCCGCAAGAACACTGAAGCTTTCTTT
size: NA; D: NA; J: TRBJ2-3; V: TRBV18; CDR3: CASSRNNRNELDTQYF; DNA: TGTGCCAGCTCACGAAATAACAGAAATGAATTGGATACGCAGTATTTT
size: NA; D: TRBD1; J: TRBJ2-7; V: TRBV30; CDR3: CAWSGTDRGIRQYF; DNA: TGTGCCTGGAGTGGGACAGACAGGGGGATCAGGCAGTACTTC
size: NA; D: TRBD2; J: TRBJ2-7; V: TRBV12-3/TRBV12-4; CDR3: CASRGLAGDEQYF; DNA: TGTGCCAGCAGGGGACTAGCGGGAGACGAGCAGTACTTC
size: few; D: TRBD2; J: TRBJ2-6; V: TRBV7-8; CDR3: CASSSLRLGTSGSGANVLTF; DNA: TGTGCCAGCAGCTCTTTACGACTCGGGACTAGCGGCTCTGGGGCCAACGTCCTGACTTTC
size: NA; D: NA; J: TRBJ1-2; V: TRBV24-1; CDR3: CATSDSRTANYGYTF; DNA: TGTGCCACCAGTGATTCTAGGACAGCTAACTATGGCTACACCTTC
size: many; D: TRBD1; J: TRBJ2-1; V: TRBV7-6; CDR3: CASSSNPGQGFNEQFF; DNA: TGTGCCAGCAGCTCGAACCCGGGACAGGGATTCAATGAGCAGTTCTTC
size: few; D: TRBD1; J: TRBJ2-1; V: TRBV18; CDR3: CASSPQTGGARNEQFF; DNA: TGTGCCAGCTCACCTCAGACAGGGGGCGCACGTAATGAGCAGTTCTTC
size: NA; D: TRBD1; J: TRBJ1-2; V: TRBV5-5; CDR3: CASSLEGTGDGYTF; DNA: TGTGCCAGCAGCTTGGAGGGGACAGGGGATGGCTACACCTTC
size: NA; D: TRBD1; J: TRBJ1-5; V: TRBV12-3/TRBV12-4; CDR3: CASSLTGQGNQPQHF; DNA: TGTGCCAGCAGTTTAACGGGACAGGGGAATCAGCCCCAGCATTTT
size: once; D: TRBD2; J: TRBJ2-3; V: TRBV5-1; CDR3: CASSRRTSGGDSTDTQYF; DNA: TGCGCCAGCAGCCGACGGACTAGCGGGGGGGATAGCACAGATACGCAGTATTTT
size: few; D: NA; J: TRBJ2-1; V: TRBV5-1; CDR3: CASSLVGTGNNEQFF; DNA: TGCGCCAGCAGCTTGGTGGGGACTGGTAACAATGAGCAGTTCTTC
size: few; D: NA; J: TRBJ2-7; V: TRBV7-6; CDR3: CASSLEMYYEQYF; DNA: TGTGCCAGCAGCTTAGAAATGTACTACGAGCAGTACTTC
size: few; D: TRBD1; J: TRBJ2-1; V: TRBV6-2/TRBV6-3; CDR3: CASSTGTGKGREQFF; DNA: TGTGCCAGCAGTACCGGGACAGGGAAAGGTCGCGAGCAGTTCTTC
size: few; D: TRBD1; J: TRBJ2-1; V: TRBV7-9; CDR3: CASSLSRTGSSYNEQFF; DNA: TGTGCCAGCAGCTTATCCAGGACAGGTAGCTCCTACAATGAGCAGTTCTTC
size: NA; D: TRBD1; J: TRBJ2-2; V: TRBV29-1; CDR3: CSVEYPGQGFGELFF; DNA: TGCAGCGTTGAATATCCGGGACAGGGCTTCGGGGAGCTGTTTTTT
size: NA; D: TRBD1; J: TRBJ2-7; V: TRBV5-1; CDR3: CASSLGQGTDEQYF; DNA: TGCGCCAGCAGCTTGGGACAGGGGACCGACGAGCAGTACTTC
size: NA; D: NA; J: TRBJ1-2; V: TRBV12-3/TRBV12-4; CDR3: CASSGRTPSEGGYTF; DNA: TGTGCCAGCAGTGGGCGGACCCCCTCCGAAGGTGGCTACACCTTC
size: NA; D: NA; J: TRBJ1-1; V: TRBV7-9; CDR3: CASSSQVVNTEAFF; DNA: TGTGCCAGCAGCTCACAGGTCGTGAACACTGAAGCTTTCTTT
size: NA; D: NA; J: TRBJ1-5; V: TRBV6-6; CDR3: CASSQLYSNQPQHF; DNA: TGTGCCAGCAGTCAGCTGTATAGCAATCAGCCCCAGCATTTT
size: few; D: TRBD2; J: TRBJ2-1; V: TRBV12-3/TRBV12-4; CDR3: CATSSGILGNEQFF; DNA: TGTGCCACCTCGAGCGGGATCCTAGGGAATGAGCAGTTCTTC
size: few; D: TRBD1; J: TRBJ1-2; V: TRBV10-3; CDR3: CAISESATGEDYGYTF; DNA: TGTGCCATCAGTGAGTCAGCGACAGGGGAAGACTATGGCTACACCTTC
size: NA; D: NA; J: TRBJ2-7; V: TRBV3-1; CDR3: CASRQIDSNSYEQYF; DNA: TGTGCCAGCAGGCAAATTGACAGTAACTCCTACGAGCAGTACTTC
size: NA; D: NA; J: TRBJ2-2; V: TRBV12-3/TRBV12-4; CDR3: CASSLVRPGELFF; DNA: TGTGCCAGCAGTTTGGTTCGACCCGGGGAGCTGTTTTTT
size: few; D: NA; J: TRBJ1-1; V: TRBV5-1; CDR3: CASSQETDIYTEAFF; DNA: TGCGCCAGCAGCCAGGAGACAGATATTTACACTGAAGCTTTCTTT
size: NA; D: NA; J: TRBJ1-1; V: TRBV7-2; CDR3: CASSLIRMNTEAFF; DNA: TGTGCCAGCAGCTTAATCCGGATGAACACTGAAGCTTTCTTT
size: few; D: NA; J: TRBJ1-6; V: TRBV20-1; CDR3: CSATLIGVSWSPLHF; DNA: TGCAGTGCTACCCTGATCGGGGTATCTTGGTCACCCCTCCACTTT
size: NA; D: TRBD1; J: TRBJ2-3; V: TRBV15; CDR3: CATLNSGTGPDTQYF; DNA: TGTGCCACCTTAAATTCCGGGACAGGGCCAGATACGCAGTATTTT
size: NA; D: TRBD2; J: TRBJ2-1; V: TRBV20-1; CDR3: CSARLAAWPFF; DNA: TGCAGTGCCCGACTAGCGGCTTGGCCGTTCTTC
size: few; D: NA; J: TRBJ2-2; V: TRBV7-9; CDR3: CASSPTPTLGGELFF; DNA: TGTGCCAGCAGCCCCACTCCCACCCTCGGCGGGGAGCTGTTTTTT
size: once; D: NA; J: TRBJ2-2; V: TRBV29-1; CDR3: CSVSGARELFF; DNA: TGCAGCGTGTCGGGGGCCCGGGAGCTGTTTTTT